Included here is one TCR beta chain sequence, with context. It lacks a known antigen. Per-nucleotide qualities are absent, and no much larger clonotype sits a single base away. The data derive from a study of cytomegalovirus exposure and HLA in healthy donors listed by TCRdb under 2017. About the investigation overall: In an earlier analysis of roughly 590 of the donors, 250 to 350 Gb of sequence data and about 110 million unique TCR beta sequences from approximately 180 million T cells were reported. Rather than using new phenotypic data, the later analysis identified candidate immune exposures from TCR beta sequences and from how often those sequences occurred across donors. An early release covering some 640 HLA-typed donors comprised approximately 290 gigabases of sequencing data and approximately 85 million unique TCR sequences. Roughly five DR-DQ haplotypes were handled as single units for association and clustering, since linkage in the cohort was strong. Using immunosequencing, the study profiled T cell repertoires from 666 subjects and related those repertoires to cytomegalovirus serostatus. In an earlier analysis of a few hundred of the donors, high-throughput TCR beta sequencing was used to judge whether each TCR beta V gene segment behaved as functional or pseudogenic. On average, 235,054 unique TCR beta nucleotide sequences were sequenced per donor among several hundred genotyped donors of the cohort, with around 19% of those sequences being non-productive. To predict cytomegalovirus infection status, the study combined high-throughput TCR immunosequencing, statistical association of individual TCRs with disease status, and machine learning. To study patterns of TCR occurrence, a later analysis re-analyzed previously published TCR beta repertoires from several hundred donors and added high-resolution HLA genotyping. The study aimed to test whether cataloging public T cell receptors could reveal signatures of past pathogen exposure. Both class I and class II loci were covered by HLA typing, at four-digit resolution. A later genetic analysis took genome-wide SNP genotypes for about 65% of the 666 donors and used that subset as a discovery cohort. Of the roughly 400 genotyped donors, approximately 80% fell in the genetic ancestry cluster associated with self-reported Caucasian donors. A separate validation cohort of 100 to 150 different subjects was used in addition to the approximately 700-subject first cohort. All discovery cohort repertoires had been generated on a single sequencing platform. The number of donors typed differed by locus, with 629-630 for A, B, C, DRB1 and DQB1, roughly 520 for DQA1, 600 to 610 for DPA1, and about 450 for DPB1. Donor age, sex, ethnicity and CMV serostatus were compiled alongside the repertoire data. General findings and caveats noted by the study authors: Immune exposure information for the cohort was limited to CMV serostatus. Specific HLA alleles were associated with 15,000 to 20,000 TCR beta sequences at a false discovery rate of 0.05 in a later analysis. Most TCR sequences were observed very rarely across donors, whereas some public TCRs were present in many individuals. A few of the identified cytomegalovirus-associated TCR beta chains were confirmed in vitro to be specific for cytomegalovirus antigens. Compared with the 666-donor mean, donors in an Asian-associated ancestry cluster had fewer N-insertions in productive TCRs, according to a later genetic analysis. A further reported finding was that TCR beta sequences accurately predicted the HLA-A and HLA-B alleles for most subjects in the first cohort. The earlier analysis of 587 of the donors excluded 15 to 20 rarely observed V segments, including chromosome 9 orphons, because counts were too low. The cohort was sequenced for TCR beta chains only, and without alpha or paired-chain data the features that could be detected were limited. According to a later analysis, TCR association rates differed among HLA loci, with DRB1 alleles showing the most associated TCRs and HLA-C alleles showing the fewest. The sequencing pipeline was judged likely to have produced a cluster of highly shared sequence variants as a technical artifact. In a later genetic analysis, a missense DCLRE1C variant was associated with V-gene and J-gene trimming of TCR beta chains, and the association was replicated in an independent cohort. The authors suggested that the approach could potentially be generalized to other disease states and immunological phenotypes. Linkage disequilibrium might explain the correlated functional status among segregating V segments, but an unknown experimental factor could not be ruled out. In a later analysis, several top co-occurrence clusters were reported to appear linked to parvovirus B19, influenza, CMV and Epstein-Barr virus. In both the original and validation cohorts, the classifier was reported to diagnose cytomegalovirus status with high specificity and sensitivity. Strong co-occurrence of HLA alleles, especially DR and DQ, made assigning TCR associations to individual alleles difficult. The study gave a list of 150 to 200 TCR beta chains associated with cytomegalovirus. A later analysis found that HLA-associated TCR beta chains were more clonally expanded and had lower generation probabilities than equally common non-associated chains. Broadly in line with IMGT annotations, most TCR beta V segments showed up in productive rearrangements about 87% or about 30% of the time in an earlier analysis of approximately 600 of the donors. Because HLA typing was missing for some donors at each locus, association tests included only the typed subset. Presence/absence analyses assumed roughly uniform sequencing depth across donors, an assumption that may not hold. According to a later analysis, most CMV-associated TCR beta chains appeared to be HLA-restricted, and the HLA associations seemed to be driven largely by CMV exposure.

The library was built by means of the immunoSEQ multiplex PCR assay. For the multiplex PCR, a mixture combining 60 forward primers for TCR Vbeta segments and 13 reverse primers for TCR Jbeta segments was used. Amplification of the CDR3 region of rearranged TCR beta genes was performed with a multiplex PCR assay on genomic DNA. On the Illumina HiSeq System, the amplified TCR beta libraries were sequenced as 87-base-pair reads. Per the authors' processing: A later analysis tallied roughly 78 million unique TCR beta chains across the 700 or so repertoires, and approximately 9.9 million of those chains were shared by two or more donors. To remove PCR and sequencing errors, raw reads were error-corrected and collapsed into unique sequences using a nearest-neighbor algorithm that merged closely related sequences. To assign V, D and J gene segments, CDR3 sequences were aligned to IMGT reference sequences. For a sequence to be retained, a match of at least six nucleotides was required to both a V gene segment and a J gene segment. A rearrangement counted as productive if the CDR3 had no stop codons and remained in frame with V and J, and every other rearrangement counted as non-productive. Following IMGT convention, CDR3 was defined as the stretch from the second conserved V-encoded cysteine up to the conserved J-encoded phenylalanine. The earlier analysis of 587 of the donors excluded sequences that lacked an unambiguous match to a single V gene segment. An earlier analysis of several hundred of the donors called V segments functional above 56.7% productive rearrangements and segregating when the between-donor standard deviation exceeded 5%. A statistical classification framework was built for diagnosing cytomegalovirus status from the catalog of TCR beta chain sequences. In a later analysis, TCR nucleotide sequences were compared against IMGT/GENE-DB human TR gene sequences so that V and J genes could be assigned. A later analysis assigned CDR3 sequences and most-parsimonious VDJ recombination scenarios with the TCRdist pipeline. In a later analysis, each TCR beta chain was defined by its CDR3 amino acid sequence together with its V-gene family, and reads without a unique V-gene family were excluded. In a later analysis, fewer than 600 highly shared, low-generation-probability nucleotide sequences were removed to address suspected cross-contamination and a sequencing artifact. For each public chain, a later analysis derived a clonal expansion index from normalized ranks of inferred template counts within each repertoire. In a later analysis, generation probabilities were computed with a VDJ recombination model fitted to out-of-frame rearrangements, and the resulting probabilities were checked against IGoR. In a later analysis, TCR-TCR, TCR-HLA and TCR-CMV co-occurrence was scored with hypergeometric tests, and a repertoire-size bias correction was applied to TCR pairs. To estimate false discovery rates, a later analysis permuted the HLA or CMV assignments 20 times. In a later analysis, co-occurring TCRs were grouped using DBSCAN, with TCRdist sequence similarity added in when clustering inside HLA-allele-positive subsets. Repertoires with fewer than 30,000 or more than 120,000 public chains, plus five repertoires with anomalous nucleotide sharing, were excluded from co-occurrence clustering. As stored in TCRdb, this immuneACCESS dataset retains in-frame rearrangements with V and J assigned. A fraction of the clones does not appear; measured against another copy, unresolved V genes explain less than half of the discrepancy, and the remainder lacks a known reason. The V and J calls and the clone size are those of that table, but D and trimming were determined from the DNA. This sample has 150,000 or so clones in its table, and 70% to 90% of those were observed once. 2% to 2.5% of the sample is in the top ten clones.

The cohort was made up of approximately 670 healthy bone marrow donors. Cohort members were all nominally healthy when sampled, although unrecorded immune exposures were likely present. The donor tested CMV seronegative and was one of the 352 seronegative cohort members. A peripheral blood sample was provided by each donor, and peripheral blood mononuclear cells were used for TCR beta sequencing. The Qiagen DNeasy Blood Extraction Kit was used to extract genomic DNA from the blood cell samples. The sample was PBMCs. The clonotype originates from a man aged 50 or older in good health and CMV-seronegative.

The CDR3 region has the sequence CASSLQGGQPQHF. The nucleotide sequence reads TGTGCCAGTAGTCTACAGGGTGGTCAGCCCCAGCATTTT. The sequence links TRBV19 to TRBJ1-5, with a weak D call of TRBD1 (6 bases match). The CDR3 spans 13 residues, from the cysteine through the phenylalanine. Just CDR3 DNA is preserved here, 39 bases in frame from base 1. For CDR1 and CDR2, the germline V gene (reference sequence) lists LNHDA and SQIVND. The V and J ends are trimmed by 5 bases and 6 bases, leaving 11 bases between them. The CDR3, completed at both ends by the reference TRBV19 and TRBJ1-5 genes, gives the full variable domain DGGITQSPKYLFRKEGQNVTLSCEQNLNHDAMYWYRQDPGQGLRLIYYSQIVNDFQKGDIAEGYSVSREKKESFPLTVTSAQKNPTAFYLCASSLQGGQPQHFGDGTRLSIL.